The present entry profiles one T cell receptor beta chain with its context. Its antigen is still unknown. No qualities accompany the bases; no much larger clone lies one base away. To prepare the library, the immunoSEQ multiplex PCR assay was applied. A mixture of 60 forward primers for TCR Vbeta segments and 13 reverse primers for TCR Jbeta segments was used in the multiplex PCR. The CDR3 region of rearranged TCR beta genes was amplified from genomic DNA with a multiplex PCR assay. The Illumina HiSeq System was used to sequence the amplified TCR beta libraries as 87-base-pair reads. On the authors' methods: A later analysis counted around 72 million unique TCR beta chains across the 650 to 800 repertoires, and 10 million to 11 million of these chains were shared by at least two donors. A nearest-neighbor algorithm error-corrected the raw reads and collapsed the reads into unique sequences, merging closely related sequences to remove PCR and sequencing errors. Alignment of CDR3 sequences to IMGT reference sequences was used to assign V, D and J gene segments. For a sequence to be retained, at least a six-nucleotide match to both a V gene segment and a J gene segment was required. Rearrangements were classified as productive when the CDR3 lacked stop codons and remained in frame with V and J, and all other rearrangements were classified as non-productive. Following IMGT convention, CDR3 was defined as the stretch from the second conserved V-encoded cysteine to the conserved J-encoded phenylalanine. The earlier analysis of 500 to 600 of the donors excluded sequences that lacked an unambiguous match to a single V gene segment. In an earlier analysis of almost 600 of the donors, a V segment was called functional when productive rearrangements were above 56.7%, and segregating when the standard deviation between donors exceeded 5%. A statistical classification framework was developed to diagnose cytomegalovirus status using the catalog of TCR beta chain sequences. A later analysis assigned V and J genes by comparing TCR nucleotide sequences with IMGT/GENE-DB human TR gene sequences. A later analysis assigned CDR3 sequences and most-parsimonious VDJ recombination scenarios with the TCRdist pipeline. In a later analysis, each TCR beta chain was defined by its CDR3 amino acid sequence together with its V-gene family, and reads lacking a unique V-gene family were excluded. In a later analysis, 450 to 600 highly shared, low-generation-probability nucleotide sequences were removed to address suspected cross-contamination and a sequencing artifact. A later analysis calculated a clonal expansion index for each public chain from normalized within-repertoire ranks of inferred template counts. A later analysis computed generation probabilities with a VDJ recombination model fitted to out-of-frame rearrangements, and checked the results against IGoR. Hypergeometric tests were used in a later analysis to score TCR-TCR, TCR-HLA and TCR-CMV co-occurrence, with a repertoire-size bias correction applied to the TCR pairs. False discovery rates were estimated in a later analysis by permuting HLA or CMV assignments 20 times. In a later analysis, co-occurring TCRs were grouped with DBSCAN, and TCRdist sequence similarity was added when clustering was performed within HLA-allele-positive subsets. For co-occurrence clustering, repertoires with fewer than 30,000 or more than 120,000 public chains were excluded, along with five repertoires with anomalous nucleotide sharing. The immuneACCESS repertoire file appears here via TCRdb, limited to in-frame rearrangements. These files lack a portion of the clones; in checked studies, under half of the deficit traces to unresolved V genes, and the cause of the others is not known. Clonal size and the V and J genes are those of that table, whereas D and trimming came from the DNA. The sample has approximately 170,000 clones on record, approximately 79% of them singletons. Jointly, the top ten make up approximately 1.8% of the sample.

The data derive from a study of cytomegalovirus exposure and HLA in healthy donors (dated by TCRdb to 2017 to 2019). General notes on the study: In an earlier analysis of some 610 of the donors, 276 Gb of sequence data and 117 million unique TCR beta sequences from about 190 million T cells were reported. An early release covering roughly 580 HLA-typed donors comprised about 320 gigabases of sequencing data and tens of millions of unique TCR sequences. Of the 300 to 450 genotyped donors, about 84% fell in the genetic ancestry cluster associated with self-reported Caucasian donors. The aim of the study was to test whether cataloging public T cell receptors could identify signatures of past pathogen exposure. Using immunosequencing, the study profiled T cell repertoires from fewer than 700 subjects and related those repertoires to cytomegalovirus serostatus. In addition to the first cohort of hundreds of subjects, a separate validation cohort of 100 to 150 different subjects was used. High-throughput TCR immunosequencing, statistical association of individual TCRs with disease status, and machine learning were combined to predict cytomegalovirus infection status. A later analysis re-analyzed previously published TCR beta repertoires from about 730 donors and added high-resolution HLA genotyping to study TCR occurrence patterns. Rather than drawing on any new phenotypic data, the later analysis identified candidate immune exposures from TCR beta sequences and the way those sequences occurred across donors. An earlier analysis of around 580 of the donors used high-throughput TCR beta sequencing to judge whether each TCR beta V gene segment behaved as functional or pseudogenic. Alongside the repertoire data, information on donor age, sex, ethnicity and CMV serostatus was compiled. A later genetic analysis used genome-wide SNP genotypes for 398 of the 666 donors, treating that subset as a discovery cohort. All discovery cohort repertoires had been generated on a single sequencing platform. HLA typing included class I and class II loci at four-digit resolution. The number of typed donors differed by locus: about 620-630 for A, B, C, DRB1 and DQB1; 522 for DQA1; some 590 for DPA1; and roughly 490 for DPB1. Because of strong linkage in the cohort, roughly five DR-DQ haplotypes were treated as single units for association and clustering. Across around 400 genotyped donors of the cohort, an average of roughly 200,000 unique TCR beta nucleotide sequences per donor were sequenced, and roughly 20% of those sequences were non-productive.

V ends up 0 bases short and J 10 bases short, with an unmatched junction base count of 18. Via the germline V gene, CDR1 is SGDLS and CDR2 YYNGEE. Reading from cysteine to phenylalanine, the CDR3 counts 17 amino acids. The read is trimmed to its CDR3 DNA, 51 bases read in frame from base 1. The cohort consisted of 670 or so healthy bone marrow donors. At the time of sampling, every cohort member was nominally healthy, though immune exposures that went unrecorded were likely present. CMV serostatus was recorded as positive for about 310 and negative for about 50% of the 666 cohort members, whereas no CMV serostatus was recorded for the donor in question. A peripheral blood sample was collected from each donor, and TCR beta sequencing was performed on peripheral blood mononuclear cells. Genomic DNA extraction from the blood cell samples was performed with the Qiagen DNeasy Blood Extraction Kit. General conclusions and limits of the study: Some IMGT-functional V segments, including TRBV6-2 and TRBV6-3, could not be distinguished by the 87-base-pair reads and were therefore excluded. It was suggested by the authors that the approach could potentially be generalized to other disease states and immunological phenotypes. In the study, about 150 TCR beta chains were listed as associated with cytomegalovirus. Compared with equally common non-associated chains, HLA-associated TCR beta chains in a later analysis were more clonally expanded and had lower generation probabilities. In a later genetic analysis, fewer N-insertions in productive TCRs were reported among donors in an Asian-associated ancestry cluster than the roughly 710-donor mean. In a later genetic analysis, a missense DCLRE1C variant was associated with V-gene and J-gene trimming of TCR beta chains, and the association was replicated in an independent cohort. In a later analysis, about 17,000 TCR beta sequences were associated with specific HLA alleles at a false discovery rate of 0.05. The classifier was reported to diagnose cytomegalovirus status with high specificity and sensitivity in both the original cohort and the validation cohort. This cohort had only TCR beta chains sequenced, and the lack of alpha or paired-chain data limited which features could be detected. In vitro tests confirmed that a few of the cytomegalovirus-associated TCR beta chains recognize cytomegalovirus antigens. Because HLA typing was unavailable for some donors at each locus, only the typed subset was used in association tests. While some public TCRs were present in many individuals, most TCR sequences turned up only very rarely across donors. A further reported finding was that TCR beta sequences accurately predicted the HLA-A and HLA-B alleles for most subjects in the first cohort. Roughly uniform sequencing depth across donors was assumed in presence/absence analyses, although this assumption may not hold. A later analysis reported that several top co-occurrence clusters appeared linked to parvovirus B19, influenza, CMV and Epstein-Barr virus. Most CMV-associated TCR beta chains appeared to be HLA-restricted in a later analysis, and the HLA associations seemed to be driven largely by CMV exposure. Broadly in line with IMGT annotations, most TCR beta V segments showed up in productive rearrangements about 87% or about 30% of the time in an earlier analysis of 587 of the donors. A later analysis found that TCR association rates varied across HLA loci, with DRB1 alleles showing the most associated TCRs and HLA-C alleles the fewest. When HLA alleles, especially DR and DQ, strongly co-occurred, TCR associations were difficult to assign to individual alleles. Immune exposure information for the cohort was limited to CMV serostatus. The sequencing pipeline was judged likely to have produced a cluster of highly shared sequence variants as a technical artifact. Linkage disequilibrium might explain the correlated functional status among segregating V segments, but an unknown experimental factor could not be excluded. Because counts were too low, some 17 rarely observed V segments, including chromosome 9 orphons, were excluded from the earlier analysis of around 590 of the donors.

The sequence joins TRBV9 to TRBJ1-1; 7 nucleotides in the junction match TRBD1. The sequenced sample was PBMCs. The receptor comes from a human donor in good health. The CDR3 here reads CASSVGVGVGTGTVAFF. DNA sequence: TGTGCCAGCAGCGTAGGGGTCGGAGTGGGGACGGGGACAGTAGCTTTCTTT.